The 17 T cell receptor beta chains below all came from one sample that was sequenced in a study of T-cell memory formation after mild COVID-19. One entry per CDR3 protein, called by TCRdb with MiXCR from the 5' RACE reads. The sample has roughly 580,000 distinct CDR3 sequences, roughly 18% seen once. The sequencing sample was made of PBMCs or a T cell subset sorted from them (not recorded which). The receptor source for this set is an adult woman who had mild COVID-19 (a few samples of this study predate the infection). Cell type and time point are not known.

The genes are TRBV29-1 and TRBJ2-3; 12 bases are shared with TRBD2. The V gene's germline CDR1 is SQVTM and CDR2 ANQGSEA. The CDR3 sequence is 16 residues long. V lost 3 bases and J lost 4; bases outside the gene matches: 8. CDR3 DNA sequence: TGCAGCGTTGAGACCCGGCTAGCGGGAGGGCCAGATACGCAGTATTTT. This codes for CSVETRLAGGPDTQYF.

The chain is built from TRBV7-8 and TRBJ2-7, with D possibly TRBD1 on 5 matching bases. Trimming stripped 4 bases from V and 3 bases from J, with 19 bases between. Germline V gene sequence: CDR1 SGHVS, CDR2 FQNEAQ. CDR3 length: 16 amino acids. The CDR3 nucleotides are TGTGCCAGCAGCTCTACCATGGGGCCCCGTGTCTACGAGCAGTACTTC. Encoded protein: CASSSTMGPRVYEQYF.

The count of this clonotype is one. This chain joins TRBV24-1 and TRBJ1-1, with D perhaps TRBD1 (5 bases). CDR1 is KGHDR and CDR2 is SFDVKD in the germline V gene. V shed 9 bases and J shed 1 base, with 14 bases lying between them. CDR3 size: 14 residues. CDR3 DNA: TGTGCCACCCGACCAGGGACTCCGAACACTGAAGCTTTCTTT. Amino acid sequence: CATRPGTPNTEAFF.

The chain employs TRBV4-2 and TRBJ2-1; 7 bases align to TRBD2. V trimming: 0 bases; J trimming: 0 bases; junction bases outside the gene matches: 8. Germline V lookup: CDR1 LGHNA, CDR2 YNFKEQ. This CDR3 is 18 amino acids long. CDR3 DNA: TGTGCCAGCAGCCAAGATCGCATCGGGAGGCTCTCCTACAATGAGCAGTTCTTC. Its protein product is CASSQDRIGRLSYNEQFF.

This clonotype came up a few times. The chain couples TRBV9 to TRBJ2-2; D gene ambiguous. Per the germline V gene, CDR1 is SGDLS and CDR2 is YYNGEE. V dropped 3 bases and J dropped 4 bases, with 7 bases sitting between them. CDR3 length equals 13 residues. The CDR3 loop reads CASSGGPTGELFF. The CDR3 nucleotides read TGTGCCAGCAGCGGTGGGCCCACCGGGGAGCTGTTTTTT.

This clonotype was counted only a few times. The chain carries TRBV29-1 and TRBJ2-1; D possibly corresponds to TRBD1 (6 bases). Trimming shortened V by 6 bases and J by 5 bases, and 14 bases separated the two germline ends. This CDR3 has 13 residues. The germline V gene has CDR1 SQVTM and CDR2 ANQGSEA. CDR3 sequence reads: CSVRQVLNNEQFF. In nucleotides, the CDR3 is TGCAGCGTCCGACAGGTGCTCAACAATGAGCAGTTCTTC.

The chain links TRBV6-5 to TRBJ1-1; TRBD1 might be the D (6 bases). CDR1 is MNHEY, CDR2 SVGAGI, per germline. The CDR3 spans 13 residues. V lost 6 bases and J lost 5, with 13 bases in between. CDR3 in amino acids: CASRGGGITEAFF. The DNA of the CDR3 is TGTGCCAGCAGGGGAGGGGGTATTACTGAAGCTTTCTTT.

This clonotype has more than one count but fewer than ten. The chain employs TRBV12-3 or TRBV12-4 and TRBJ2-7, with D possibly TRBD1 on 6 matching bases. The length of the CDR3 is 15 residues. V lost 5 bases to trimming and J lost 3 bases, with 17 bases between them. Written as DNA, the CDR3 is TGTGCCAGCAGTCCGAGCTATGGACAGCTCTACGAGCAGTACTTC. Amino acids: CASSPSYGQLYEQYF.

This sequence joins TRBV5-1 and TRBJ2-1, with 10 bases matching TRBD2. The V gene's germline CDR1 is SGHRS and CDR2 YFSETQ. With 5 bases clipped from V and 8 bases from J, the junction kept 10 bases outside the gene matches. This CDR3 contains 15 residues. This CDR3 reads CASSYSGGSVDEQFF. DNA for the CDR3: TGCGCCAGCAGTTATAGCGGGGGGTCGGTTGATGAGCAGTTCTTC.

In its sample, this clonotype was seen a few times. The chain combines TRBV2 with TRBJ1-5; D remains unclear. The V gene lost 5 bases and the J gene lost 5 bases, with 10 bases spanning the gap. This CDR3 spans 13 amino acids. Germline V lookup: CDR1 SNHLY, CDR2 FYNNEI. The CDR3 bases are TGTGCCAGCAGTCTAGAGGGCCATCAGCCCCAGCATTTT. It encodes CASSLEGHQPQHF.

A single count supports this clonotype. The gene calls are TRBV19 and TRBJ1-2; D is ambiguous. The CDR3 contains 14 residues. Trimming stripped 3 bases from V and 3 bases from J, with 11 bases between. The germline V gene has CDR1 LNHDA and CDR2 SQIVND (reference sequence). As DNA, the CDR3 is TGTGCCAGTAGTATTGGCCCAGAAGACTATGGCTACACCTTC. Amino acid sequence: CASSIGPEDYGYTF. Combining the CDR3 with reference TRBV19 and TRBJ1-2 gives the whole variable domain DGGITQSPKYLFRKEGQNVTLSCEQNLNHDAMYWYRQDPGQGLRLIYYSQIVNDFQKGDIAEGYSVSREKKESFPLTVTSAQKNPTAFYLCASSIGPEDYGYTFGSGTRLTVV.

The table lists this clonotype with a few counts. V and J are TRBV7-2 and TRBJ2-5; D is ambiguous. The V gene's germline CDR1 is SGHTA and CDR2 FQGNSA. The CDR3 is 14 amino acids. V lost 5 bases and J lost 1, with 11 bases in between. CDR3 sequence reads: CASSPSRTQETQYF. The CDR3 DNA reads TGTGCCAGCAGCCCGTCCCGGACCCAAGAGACCCAGTACTTC.

The CDR3 sequence: CAISEDRASYEQYF. The CDR3 DNA reads as TGTGCCATCAGTGAGGACAGGGCCTCCTACGAGCAGTACTTC. This sequence joins TRBV10-3 and TRBJ2-7; 7 nucleotides agree with TRBD1. Trimming at V came to 2 bases and at J to 0 bases, leaving 1 base not matched to a gene. This CDR3 comprises 14 residues. Germline loops: CDR1 ENHRY, CDR2 SYGVKD.

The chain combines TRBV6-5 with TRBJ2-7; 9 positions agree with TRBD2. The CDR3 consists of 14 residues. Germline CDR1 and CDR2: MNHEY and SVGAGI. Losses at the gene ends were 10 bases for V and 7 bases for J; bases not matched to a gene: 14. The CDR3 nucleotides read TGTGCCATCAAACGAGAGCGGGGGGCTAGGGAGCAGTACTTC. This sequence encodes CAIKRERGAREQYF.

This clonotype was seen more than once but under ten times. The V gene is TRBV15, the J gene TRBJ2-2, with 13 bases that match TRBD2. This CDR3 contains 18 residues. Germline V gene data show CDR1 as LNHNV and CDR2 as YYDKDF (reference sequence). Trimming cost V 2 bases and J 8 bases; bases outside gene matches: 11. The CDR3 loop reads CATSRSGTSGTMGGELFF. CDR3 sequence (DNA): TGTGCCACCAGCAGATCCGGGACTAGCGGGACGATGGGGGGGGAGCTGTTTTTT.

CDR3 sequence: CASSVGGETYNEQFF. The DNA of the CDR3 is TGTGCCAGCAGCGTAGGGGGGGAGACCTACAATGAGCAGTTCTTC. The V call is TRBV9, the J call TRBJ2-1, with D perhaps TRBD2 (6 bases). V was trimmed by 0 bases and J by 2 bases, leaving 9 bases between them. This CDR3 is 15 amino acids long. The V gene's germline CDR1 is SGDLS and CDR2 YYNGEE. Looking up the rest from reference TRBV9 and TRBJ2-1 gives the full variable domain: DSGVTQTPKHLITATGQRVTLRCSPRSGDLSVYWYQQSLDQGLQFLIQYYNGEERAKGNILERFSAQQFPDLHSELNLSSLELGDSALYFCASSVGGETYNEQFFGPGTRLTVL.

This CDR3 reads CASSQEATSAKNIQYF. The CDR3 DNA reads TGTGCCAGCAGCCAAGAAGCTACTTCAGCCAAAAACATTCAGTACTTC. The V and J genes are TRBV3-1 and TRBJ2-4; D call uncertain. The CDR3 loop spans 16 amino acids. Trimming took 0 bases from V and 0 from J, leaving 9 bases between them. The germline gives CDR1 LGHDT, CDR2 YNNKEL (reference sequence).